The clone carrying this TCR beta chain was observed once. The source of the sample is a study of blood T cell repertoires in COVID-19. Original handling: By means of reference gene primer amplification, nucleated cell counts were estimated. TCRdb's table, derived via immunoSEQ multiplex PCR, lists solely in-frame clones and lacks some. V, J and clone size are those of that table, while D and trimming were read from the DNA. The table has under 300,000 clones, around 89% seen once. This CDR3 spans 13 amino acids. Germline V gene data show CDR1 as LGHNA and CDR2 as YSLEER. V was cut by 0 bases and J by 6 bases, with 8 bases left in between.

The chain couples TRBV4-3 to TRBJ1-1; possibly TRBD1 for D (6 bases). Material: peripheral blood. This TCR derives from a woman aged 60-75 years with COVID-19, enrolled during active disease. The CDR3 DNA follows: TGCGCCAGCAGCCAAGATTACAGGGCTGAAGCTTTCTTT. Amino acids: CASSQDYRAEAFF.